The 19 T cell receptor beta chains below come from one sample, sequenced in a study of sequential checkpoint blockade in melanoma (dated by TCRdb to about 2019). What the treatment or condition label conveys for this sample: randomized to nivolumab then ipilimumab (arm A) or the reverse (arm B). To prepare the library, the immunoSEQ multiplex PCR assay was applied. TCRdb holds this immuneACCESS table with in-frame rearrangements only. Some clones are missing; in checked studies, unresolved V genes explain under half, and the rest has no known cause. This sample lists approximately 14,000 clones; less than 55% were detected once. Around 15% of the sample goes to the ten largest clones. Specimen: CD8+ T cells sorted from blood (inferred from file names), collected from a patient given nivolumab and ipilimumab in sequence. The receptors come from a human donor with melanoma.

This clone was picked up a small number of times. This chain joins TRBV6-5 and TRBJ2-7, with D maybe TRBD1 (6 bases). Germline values: CDR1 MNHEY, CDR2 SVGAGI. Deletions cut 7 bases from V and 1 base from J, with 14 bases between. The CDR3 has 14 residues. For the CDR3, the DNA is TGTGCCAGCATTCTAACCAGGGGATCCTACGAGCAGTACTTC. Translation: CASILTRGSYEQYF.

This clone was seen only a few times. The J gene is TRBJ1-1, the V gene TRBV9; unclear D gene. Trimming took off 1 base at V and 1 base at J, with 8 bases between the two ends. The CDR3 is 14 amino acids. Germline loops: CDR1 SGDLS, CDR2 YYNGEE. The chain's CDR3 is CASSVQVSNTEAFF. The CDR3 DNA follows: TGTGCCAGCAGCGTACAGGTGTCGAACACTGAAGCTTTCTTT.

The chain combines TRBV29-1 with TRBJ2-7, with 9 bases fitting TRBD2. This CDR3 is built from 13 residues. Germline V gene lookup returns CDR1 SQVTM and CDR2 ANQGSEA. After removal of 4 bases from V and 2 bases from J, the junction contained 3 bases not matched to a gene. CDR3 amino acids: CSVVIAGAYEQYF. CDR3 in DNA: TGCAGCGTTGTGATAGCGGGAGCCTACGAGCAGTACTTC.

The CDR3 spells CASSYSEGSYGYTF. The CDR3 coding sequence is TGTGCCAGCAGTTACTCGGAGGGTAGCTATGGCTACACCTTC. This chain uses TRBV6-5 with TRBJ1-2; D gene unclear. The CDR3 totals 14 residues. The germline V and J ends were trimmed by 0 bases and 4 bases, with 9 bases remaining between them. CDR1 MNHEY and CDR2 SVGAGI come from the germline V gene.

The chain is built from TRBV9 and TRBJ2-3; TRBD2 matches 11 bases. Germline V CDR1 and CDR2: SGDLS, YYNGEE. The V segment lost 3 bases and the J segment 0 bases; nucleotides outside the gene matches: 18. The CDR3 has 21 residues. CDR3 in amino acids: CASSGGRASGRSKPSTDTQYF. CDR3 sequence (DNA): TGTGCCAGCAGCGGGGGTCGGGCTAGCGGGAGGTCCAAACCTAGCACAGATACGCAGTATTTT.

V is TRBV7-9 and J is TRBJ2-2; D might be TRBD2 (5 bases). The CDR3 totals 14 residues. V lost 2 bases and J 6 bases, leaving 10 bases between the germline ends. Germline V gene sequence: CDR1 SEHNR, CDR2 FQNEAQ (reference sequence). The chain's CDR3 is CASSLMDSPGELFF. CDR3 DNA sequence: TGTGCCAGCAGCTTAATGGACTCACCCGGGGAGCTGTTTTTT. Variable domain in full (rest from reference TRBV7-9 and TRBJ2-2): DTGVSQNPRHKITKRGQNVTFRCDPISEHNRLYWYRQTLGQGPEFLTYFQNEAQLEKSRLLSDRFSAERPKGSFSTLEIQRTEQGDSAMYLCASSLMDSPGELFFGEGSRLTVL.

The chain is built from TRBV6-5 and TRBJ2-7; D gene ambiguous. Deletions cut 4 bases from V and 6 bases from J, with 7 bases between. Germline CDR1 reads MNHEY; CDR2 reads SVGAGI. The CDR3 loop spans 11 amino acids. The CDR3 loop reads CASSFLGEQYF. In DNA form, the CDR3 reads TGTGCCAGCAGTTTCCTCGGCGAGCAGTACTTC.

This chain links TRBV6-5 with TRBJ2-7; TRBD2 is a possible D gene (6 bases). Trimming pared 5 bases from V and 7 bases from J, leaving 18 bases between. CDR1 is MNHEY, CDR2 SVGAGI, per germline. This CDR3 spans 14 amino acids. As DNA, the CDR3 is TGTGCCAGCAGTGAAATAGGGGACTCCCCGGAGCAGTACTTC. Encoded protein: CASSEIGDSPEQYF.

This clone is medium-sized within its sample. The CDR3 sequence is CASSYPDRVLPYGYTF. DNA of the CDR3: TGTGCCAGCAGTTATCCCGACAGGGTCCTTCCCTATGGCTACACCTTC. This chain joins TRBV5-4 and TRBJ1-2; 7 bases match TRBD1. The CDR3 spans 16 residues. Germline V gives CDR1 SGHNT, CDR2 YYREEE (reference sequence). The trim removed 5 bases at V and 4 bases at J, leaving 14 bases unmatched.

This clone was counted only a few times. This chain joins TRBV27 and TRBJ2-3; 12 bases agree with TRBD2. The V gene's germline CDR1 is MNHEY and CDR2 SMNVEV (reference sequence). Trimming cost V 6 bases and J 4 bases; bases outside gene matches: 8. The CDR3 runs 16 residues. CDR3 DNA sequence: TGTGCCAGCAGCCCTAGACTAGCGGGAGTATCAGATACGCAGTATTTT. As protein: CASSPRLAGVSDTQYF.

This clone was seen once. This chain joins TRBV4-2 and TRBJ1-6; 8 nucleotides match TRBD1. With V trimmed by 3 bases and J by 4 bases, 5 bases remained unmatched. From germline, CDR1 is LGHNA and CDR2 YNFKEQ. There are 16 residues in the CDR3. The CDR3 sequence is CASSHPGQEYNSPLHF. The CDR3 nucleotides are TGTGCCAGCAGCCATCCGGGACAGGAGTATAATTCACCCCTCCACTTT.

The chain joins TRBV9 to TRBJ2-3; TRBD2 might be the D (5 bases). The CDR3 length is 15 residues. Germline loops: CDR1 SGDLS, CDR2 YYNGEE. Trimming took 0 bases from V and 2 from J, leaving 10 bases between them. CDR3 in DNA: TGTGCCAGCAGCGTAGTTGAGCGGCCCACAGATACGCAGTATTTT. It specifies CASSVVERPTDTQYF.

The chain is built from TRBV6-1 and TRBJ2-7; TRBD2 might be the D (5 bases). This CDR3 region has 15 residues. The V end was cut by 2 bases, the J end by 1 base, with 12 bases between. CDR1 is MNHNS, CDR2 SASEGT, per germline. The CDR3 DNA is TGTGCCAGCAGTGAATGGGCGGGTGCTTCCTACGAGCAGTACTTC. Protein sequence: CASSEWAGASYEQYF.

The rearrangement links TRBV18 to TRBJ2-7; 8 bases align to TRBD1. The CDR3 is made up of 15 amino acids. The V segment lost 2 bases and the J segment 0 bases; nucleotides outside the gene matches: 3. Germline values: CDR1 KGHSH, CDR2 LQKENI. The CDR3 region is CASSPWDRPSYEQYF. The CDR3 region has the DNA TGTGCCAGCTCACCATGGGACAGGCCCTCCTACGAGCAGTACTTC.

The chain employs TRBV15 and TRBJ2-3; D is possibly TRBD2 (7 bases). V lost 1 base and J lost 4, with 12 bases in between. The CDR3 is 15 residues long. In germline, CDR1 is LNHNV, CDR2 YYDKDF (reference sequence). The CDR3 region has the DNA TGTGCCACCAGCAGAGGCGGGGGCGCGGCAGATACGCAGTATTTT. The encoded protein is CATSRGGGAADTQYF.

V usage is TRBV6-5 and J usage is TRBJ1-5; tentatively, D is TRBD1 (5 bases). This CDR3 region has 13 residues. V was trimmed by 2 bases and J by 7 bases, leaving 9 bases between them. The germline gives CDR1 MNHEY, CDR2 SVGAGI. CDR3 nucleotides: TGTGCCAGCAGTTACCCCGGGGGACAGCCCCAGCATTTT. It is translated as CASSYPGGQPQHF.

The V gene is TRBV7-9, the J gene TRBJ2-7; D is possibly TRBD1 (6 bases). The ends were cut back, 1 base at V and 6 bases at J, with 19 bases in the middle. The V gene's germline CDR1 is SEHNR and CDR2 FQNEAQ (reference sequence). This CDR3 is built from 16 residues. CDR3 sequence reads: CASSLVFEGVTAEQYF. CDR3 bases: TGTGCCAGCAGCTTAGTTTTTGAGGGGGTAACAGCCGAGCAGTACTTC.

This chain uses TRBV6-1 with TRBJ1-1, with 9 bases matching TRBD1. Germline CDR1 is MNHNS and CDR2 is SASEGT. V shed 6 bases, J shed 1 base, and the junction held 6 bases outside the gene matches. This CDR3 region has 15 residues. The CDR3 DNA reads as TGTGCCAGCAGCCTAATGGGACAGGGGAACACTGAAGCTTTCTTT. This sequence encodes CASSLMGQGNTEAFF.

V is TRBV7-9 and J is TRBJ2-1, with 10 bases identical to TRBD2. V was clipped by 1 base and J by 2 bases; unmatched bases: 2. CDR1 is SEHNR, CDR2 FQNEAQ, per germline (reference sequence). The CDR3 is made up of 16 amino acids. The CDR3 DNA follows: TGTGCCAGCAGCTTAGTTGGACTAGCGGCCTACAATGAGCAGTTCTTC. Translated, it gives CASSLVGLAAYNEQFF.